The clone carrying this TCR beta chain has just one count. Its antigen is unknown. This specimen belongs to a study of T cell repertoires and HLA-DP antigens. Study information: CD4+ T cells were cocultured with HeLa cells expressing HLA-DP. Alloantigens: one with one groove difference and one with about ten differences versus self. Study-level results: Average cumulative frequency of previously undetected clones was over 30% against one allele and 45% to 65% against the other.

Clones were read by immunoSEQ multiplex PCR, and TCRdb kept only the in-frame ones, dropping some. The table records around 90,000 clones, around 86% of them present only once. The V gene end was trimmed by 4 bases and the J gene end by 4 bases; junction bases not matched to a gene: 9. CDR3 length: 16 amino acids. Germline CDR1 and CDR2: SGHTA and FQGNSA. Untouched CD4+ T cells were isolated by negative selection, averaging approximately 98% purity. This sequence was found in a man aged 45-65 years in good health and CMV-seronegative. V is TRBV7-2 and J is TRBJ2-2; TRBD1 matches at 7 bases. Sequences were obtained from CD4+ T cells from PBMCs. DNA of the CDR3: TGTGCCAGCAGCTCGTACAGGGGTTCGAGCACCGGGGAGCTGTTTTTT. It is translated as CASSSYRGSSTGELFF.